This TCR beta chain was profiled in a study of T cells in Graves' hyperthyroidism and ophthalmopathy. V lost 3 bases and J lost 10; bases outside the gene matches: 9. Germline V CDR1 and CDR2: LNHDA, SQIVND (reference sequence). The CDR3 is made up of 15 amino acids. This clonotype was counted many times. The antigen remains undetermined. When ophthalmopathy did not progress within 18 months, Graves' hyperthyroidism was considered stable. Lactation, pregnancy, other autoimmune disease or uncontrolled infection led to exclusion of patients. Diagnosis rested on symptoms, serum thyroxine and TRAb, thyroid ultrasound, and orbital computed tomography. TCR beta CDR3 region amplification was performed from RNA transcripts. Initially, a first-round RT-PCR of the TCR CDR3 employed the HTBI primer set. TCRdb re-derived calls from the multiplex PCR reads in MiXCR, one entry per CDR3 protein. Of hundreds of thousands of distinct CDR3 sequences listed, roughly 17% are singletons.

General observations from the study: The blood repertoire included most of the expanded thyroid clonotypes above 0.001.

This sequence was found in a young woman with Graves' hyperthyroidism. This chain uses TRBV19 with TRBJ2-1; 10 nucleotides match TRBD2. The sequencing input was blood. This CDR3 reads CASSMWLAGVDEQFF. CDR3 DNA: TGTGCCAGTAGTATGTGGCTAGCGGGAGTGGACGAGCAGTTCTTC. Full variable domain (rest looked up from reference TRBV19 and TRBJ2-1): DGGITQSPKYLFRKEGQNVTLSCEQNLNHDAMYWYRQDPGQGLRLIYYSQIVNDFQKGDIAEGYSVSREKKESFPLTVTSAQKNPTAFYLCASSMWLAGVDEQFFGPGTRLTVL.